This section outlines one TCR beta chain sequence together with its context. Its antigen is unknown. TCRdb reprocessed the 5' RACE reads with MiXCR, giving one entry per CDR3 protein. In the table there are about 300,000 distinct CDR3 sequences, less than 25% of which are singletons. This specimen comes from a study of CD8 T cells in ankylosing spondylitis. Study-wide points: Among TCR beta sequences, a motif of several highly homologous variants appeared characteristic of ankylosing spondylitis blood. In ankylosing spondylitis patients, matched synovial fluid reportedly showed significant enrichment of disease-linked clones.

Germline V gene sequence: CDR1 LGHNA, CDR2 YNFKEQ. The CDR3 contains 18 residues. V was shortened by 2 bases and J by 1 base, with 18 bases between the two germline ends. The chain couples TRBV4-2 to TRBJ2-4; D might be TRBD2 (5 bases). Sequenced sample: blood, either unsorted or a sorted T cell fraction (not recorded which). This TCR came from a female donor with ankylosing spondylitis or in good health (not recorded which). The CDR3 loop reads CASSQSTRTRSAKNIQYF. Here the CDR3 DNA reads TGTGCCAGCAGCCAATCCACCCGCACTAGGTCGGCCAAAAACATTCAGTACTTC.